These T cell receptor beta chains were read from a single sample in a study of blood T cell repertoires in COVID-19. Here immunoSEQ multiplex PCR was the method, and the copy in TCRdb shows in-frame clones only, minus some. The data hold just over 300,000 clones, with over 75% observed a single time. The sample consisted of PBMCs or T cells enriched from blood (not recorded which). Every receptor here comes from a young man who had recovered from COVID-19. CDR3s include the opening cysteine and the closing phenylalanine or tryptophan. D genes are given only for firm matches. A row's size may be missing; if present it is once, few, many or a size class.

abundance	j_gene	v_gene	d_gene	CDR3nt	CDR3aa
.	TRBJ1-2	TRBV30	TRBD1	TGTGCCTGGAGTCCTCACAGGGGAGGATGGTATGGCTACACCTTC	CAWSPHRGGWYGYTF
.	TRBJ1-2	TRBV9	TRBD1	TGTGCCAGCAGCGCGGACAGGAACTATGGCTACACCTTC	CASSADRNYGYTF
.	TRBJ2-7	TRBV18	TRBD2	TGTGCCAGCTCTCCCTTTGCGCGGGAGGGAGGGCAGCAGTACTTC	CASSPFAREGGQQYF
.	TRBJ1-5	TRBV18	.	TGTGCCAGCACTACCTTCGGTCCGGGCGCGACAGGCGATAGCAATCAGCCCCAGCATTTT	CASTTFGPGATGDSNQPQHF
.	TRBJ2-5	TRBV18	.	TGTGCCAGCTCACCACTTCCGGACCAAGAGACCCAGTACTTC	CASSPLPDQETQYF
.	TRBJ2-1	TRBV11-2	.	TGTGCCAGCAGCTTATCGGGACTTGGGATTAGGAATGAGCAGTTCTTC	CASSLSGLGIRNEQFF
.	TRBJ1-2	TRBV19	.	TGTGCCAGTAGTTTACGGGGGAACTATGGCTACACCTTC	CASSLRGNYGYTF
.	TRBJ1-2	TRBV2	TRBD1	TGTGCCAGCAGCGCCACAGGGGCTTATGGCTACACCTTC	CASSATGAYGYTF
.	TRBJ2-5	TRBV11-3	TRBD2	TGTGCCAGCAGCTTAGATAAGAATAGCGGGAGGGGGGAGACCCAGTACTTC	CASSLDKNSGRGETQYF
.	TRBJ2-3	TRBV11-3	TRBD2	TGTGCCAGCAGCGTACTAGCGGGGGGACTCACAGATACGCAGTATTTT	CASSVLAGGLTDTQYF
.	TRBJ2-2	TRBV5-6	TRBD2	TGTGCCAGCAGCCTACCGGGACTAGCAGTGAACACCGGGGAGCTGTTTTTT	CASSLPGLAVNTGELFF
.	TRBJ1-2	TRBV30	.	TGTGCCTGGAGTGTACTAACAGGGCTAGGCTACACCTTC	CAWSVLTGLGYTF
once	TRBJ1-5	TRBV19	TRBD1	TGTGCCAGTAGAGACGACAGGGCTCTTCAGCCCCAGCATTTT	CASRDDRALQPQHF
.	TRBJ2-3	TRBV14	TRBD1	TGTGCCAGCAGCCAAGGAGGCCCGGGACAGGGGGCTGATACGCAGTATTTT	CASSQGGPGQGADTQYF
.	TRBJ2-6	TRBV30	.	TGTGCCTGGCGAGCGGACTCTGGGGCCAACGTCCTGACTTTC	CAWRADSGANVLTF
.	TRBJ2-2	TRBV7-2	.	TGTGCCAGCAGCTTAGAGAGCAGGGGCGTCGGGGAGCTGTTTTTT	CASSLESRGVGELFF
.	TRBJ1-1	TRBV6-5	TRBD1	TGTGCCAGCAGTAGGGACAGAGACACTGAAGCTTTCTTT	CASSRDRDTEAFF
.	TRBJ2-7	TRBV28	.	TGTGCCAGCAGTTTAGTGTTCGGGGGGCAGTACTTC	CASSLVFGGQYF
.	TRBJ1-6	TRBV6-5	.	TGTGCCAGCATACTGAGCTCCTATAATTCACCCCTCCACTTT	CASILSSYNSPLHF
.	TRBJ1-1	TRBV24-1	TRBD1	TGTGCCACCAGTGATTCAAGGACAGGGGCTGAAGCTTTCTTT	CATSDSRTGAEAFF
.	TRBJ2-1	TRBV27	.	TGTGCCAGCAGTTTATTCGGGAATTGGCATGAGCAGTTCTTC	CASSLFGNWHEQFF
.	TRBJ2-7	TRBV19	TRBD1	TGTGCCAGTGCCTTCGGACAGGGGACCTACGAGCAGTACTTC	CASAFGQGTYEQYF
.	TRBJ1-6	TRBV3-1/TRBV3-2	.	TGTGCCAGCAGCCCAGGGGAGGGGTTGAATTCACCCCTCCACTTT	CASSPGEGLNSPLHF
.	TRBJ1-6	TRBV9	.	TGTGCCAGCTCCCCCCGCCCAGGGGCTGGGAATTCACCCCTCCACTTT	CASSPRPGAGNSPLHF
.	TRBJ2-3	TRBV19	TRBD1	TGTGCCAGTAGTTTGGGACAGGATACAGATACGCAGTATTTT	CASSLGQDTDTQYF
.	TRBJ1-1	TRBV5-1	.	TGCGCCAGCACCTTTTTGCCCCGGACAGAAAAAGACATGAACACTGAAGCTTTCTTT	CASTFLPRTEKDMNTEAFF
.	TRBJ1-4	TRBV30	.	TGTGCCTTCTCAGTTGTGGCTGAAAAACTGTTTTTT	CAFSVVAEKLFF
few	TRBJ2-7	TRBV7-8	.	TGTGCCAGCAGCTTATTTACTGCGACCTACGAGCAGTACTTC	CASSLFTATYEQYF
.	TRBJ2-7	TRBV6-5	.	TGTGCCAGCAGAAAAGGGGGGGGCGCCTCCTACGAGCAGTACTTC	CASRKGGGASYEQYF
.	TRBJ1-5	TRBV27	TRBD1	TGTGCCAGCAGACGGGGACAGGGAAATCAGCCCCAGCATTTT	CASRRGQGNQPQHF
.	TRBJ1-6	TRBV25-1	TRBD1	TGTGCCAGCACAGCGTCCGGGACAGGCTATAATTCACCCCTCCACTTT	CASTASGTGYNSPLHF
.	TRBJ2-5	TRBV6-5	TRBD1	TGTGCCAGCAGGAGAAGGACAGGGCAAGAGACCCAGTACTTC	CASRRRTGQETQYF
.	TRBJ1-5	TRBV24-1	.	TGTGCCACCAGTGATTTTTCAGATAGCAATCAGCCCCAGCATTTT	CATSDFSDSNQPQHF
once	TRBJ2-7	TRBV5-1	TRBD2	TGCGCCAGCGGGCCCGCAGGACTAGCGGGGACCTACGAGCAGTACTTC	CASGPAGLAGTYEQYF
.	TRBJ1-2	TRBV5-6	.	TGTGCCAGCAGCTTGGGTCAGAAGATCTATGGCTACACCTTC	CASSLGQKIYGYTF
.	TRBJ1-1	TRBV7-8	TRBD1	TGTGCCAGCAGCTGGACAGGGGGGATGAACACTGAAGCTTTCTTT	CASSWTGGMNTEAFF
.	TRBJ1-2	TRBV18	.	TGTGCCAGCTCACCACGGTCCGAGACTAACTATGGCTACACCTTC	CASSPRSETNYGYTF
.	TRBJ2-1	TRBV4-1	TRBD2	TGCGCCAGCAGCCACCCAGGACTAGCGGGATACAATGAGCAGTTCTTC	CASSHPGLAGYNEQFF